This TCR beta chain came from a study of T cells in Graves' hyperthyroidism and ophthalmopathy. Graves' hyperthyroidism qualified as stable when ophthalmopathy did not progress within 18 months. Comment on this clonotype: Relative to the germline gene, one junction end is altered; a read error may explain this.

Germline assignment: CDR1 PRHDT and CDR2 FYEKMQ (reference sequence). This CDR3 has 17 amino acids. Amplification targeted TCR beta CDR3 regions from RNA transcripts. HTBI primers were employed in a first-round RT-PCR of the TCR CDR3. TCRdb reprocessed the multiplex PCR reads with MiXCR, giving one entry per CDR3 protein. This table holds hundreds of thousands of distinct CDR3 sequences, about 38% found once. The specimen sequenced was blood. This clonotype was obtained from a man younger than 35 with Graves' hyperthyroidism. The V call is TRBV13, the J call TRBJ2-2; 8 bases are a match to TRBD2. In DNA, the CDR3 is TGCGCCAGCAGCTTCCCCGGGGGGGGACCGAACACCGGGGAGCTGTTTTTT. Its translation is CASSFPGGGPNTGELFF.